This TCR beta chain was observed in a study of cytomegalovirus exposure and HLA in healthy donors. Study outcomes and limitations: Several of the most significant clusters appeared, in a later analysis, to be linked to common viral pathogens. The study designated about 160 TCR beta chains cytomegalovirus-associated.

CDR1 is SGHTA, CDR2 FQGTGA, per germline. The CDR3 contains 14 residues. Trimming at V came to 5 bases and at J to 15 bases, leaving 14 bases not matched to a gene. With 60 Vbeta and 13 Jbeta primers, the PCR was carried out. Clones were sequenced by immunoSEQ multiplex PCR, and TCRdb holds only the in-frame ones, with some missing. The table has fewer than 250,000 clones, approximately 78% seen once. Details on this clone: Its antigen is not identified.

This clonotype was obtained from a male donor in good health and CMV-seronegative. What was sequenced was PBMCs. The rearrangement links TRBV7-3 to TRBJ2-1, with 9 bases identical to TRBD2. CDR3 in DNA: TGTGCCAGCAGCGAGGGGTATAGCGGGAGTGGTCTGTTCTTC. Translation gives CASSEGYSGSGLFF.